This T cell receptor (beta chain) was sequenced for a study of cytomegalovirus exposure and HLA in healthy donors. This clone has just one count. What it binds is unknown. 60 Vbeta and 13 Jbeta primers were used in PCR. TCRdb's copy holds only in-frame clones and misses some; the assay was immunoSEQ multiplex PCR. Of about 200,000 clones in the sample, under 85% are singletons; the top ten hold approximately 1.5%. Study-wide points: TRBV6-2, TRBV6-3 and some other V segments were excluded as indistinguishable. Analyzed later, association rates of TCRs varied across HLA loci, with DRB1 most and HLA-C fewest. Among CMV-associated TCR beta chains, most appeared HLA-restricted in a later analysis.

V shed 5 bases and J shed 2 bases, with 11 bases lying between them. Germline V lookup: CDR1 WSHSY, CDR2 SAAADI. The CDR3 spans 14 residues. This chain connects TRBV10-2 to TRBJ2-3; D gene unclear. The origin of this receptor is a man aged 45 to 65 in good health and CMV-seronegative. The sample was PBMCs. The DNA of the CDR3 is TGCGCCAGCAGTCCCAGCGCTCTCACAGATACGCAGTATTTT. This codes for CASSPSALTDTQYF.